This T cell receptor (beta chain) was identified in a study of cytomegalovirus exposure and HLA in healthy donors. The study, taken as a whole, reports: Highest at DRB1 and lowest at HLA-C, TCR association rates differed among HLA loci in a later analysis. Most CMV-associated TCR beta chains were later found to appear HLA-restricted.

About this clone itself: Antigen: not known.

A multiplex PCR was run with 60 Vbeta primers and 13 Jbeta primers. Authors' processing steps: Later, an analysis found about 80 million unique TCR beta chains, and 9.5 million to 12 million of these were shared. TCRdb's copy holds only in-frame clones and misses some; the assay was immunoSEQ multiplex PCR. The V and J calls and clone size were taken over from that table, and D and trimming were inferred from the DNA. This table holds 150,000 to 200,000 clones, around 76% found once. Losses at the gene ends were 5 bases for V and 7 bases for J; bases not matched to a gene: 5. The CDR3 spans 13 residues. The V gene's germline CDR1 is MNHNS and CDR2 SASEGT.

Material for sequencing was PBMCs. The V gene is TRBV6-1, the J gene TRBJ1-5; the match to TRBD1 covers 7 bases. The clonotype was recovered from a man aged 40-49 years in good health and CMV-seronegative. CDR3 in DNA: TGTGCCAGCAGTATGACAGGGTACCAGCCCCAGCATTTT. This gives the protein CASSMTGYQPQHF.